Listed here are 21 T cell receptor beta chains from one sample, sequenced in a study of response to subunit inactivated influenza vaccine. TCRdb reprocessed the RT-PCR reads with MiXCR, giving one entry per CDR3 protein. The sample includes hundreds of thousands of distinct CDR3 sequences, 14% of them seen just once. The sequencing used PBMCs from blood, collected around 14 days before vaccination. These receptors were collected from a man in his fifties or sixties who received an inactivated influenza vaccine.

Ten or more counts support this clonotype. V is TRBV7-9 and J is TRBJ2-2; unclear D gene. Germline loops: CDR1 SEHNR, CDR2 FQNEAQ (reference sequence). This CDR3 spans 11 amino acids. The V end was cut by 2 bases, the J end by 8 bases, with 3 bases between. For the CDR3, the DNA is TGTGCCAGCAGCTTACGGGGGGAGCTGTTTTTT. Translated: CASSLRGELFF.

This chain connects TRBV7-9 to TRBJ2-1; the match to TRBD2 covers 8 bases. The CDR3 totals 16 residues. Germline V gene sequence: CDR1 SEHNR, CDR2 FQNEAQ (reference sequence). J was trimmed by 5 bases and V by 1 base; bases with no gene match: 7. The DNA of the CDR3 is TGTGCCAGCAGCTTAGGCGAGCGGGGGAGTCACAATGAGCAGTTCTTC. This gives the protein CASSLGERGSHNEQFF.

The chain is built from TRBV5-6 and TRBJ2-1; 7 bases agree with TRBD2. CDR1 and CDR2 (germline): SGHDT, YYEEEE. The CDR3 runs to 14 residues. V trimming: 5 bases; J trimming: 5 bases; junction bases outside the gene matches: 7. CDR3 in amino acids: CASRLRDYNNEQFF. The CDR3 DNA sequence: TGTGCCAGCAGGCTTCGGGACTACAACAATGAGCAGTTCTTC. Full variable domain (rest looked up from reference TRBV5-6 and TRBJ2-1): DAGVTQSPTHLIKTRGQQVTLRCSPKSGHDTVSWYQQALGQGPQFIFQYYEEEERQRGNFPDRFSGHQFPNYSSELNVNALLLGDSALYLCASRLRDYNNEQFFGPGTRLTVL.

The DNA for the CDR3 is TGCAGTGCTAGAGTAGTCTCAGCGGGGCTTCATCAGTTCTTC. It encodes CSARVVSAGLHQFF. The V call is TRBV20-1, the J call TRBJ2-1; 7 nucleotides agree with TRBD2. V shed 1 base and J 13 bases; nucleotides not matched to a gene: 13. This CDR3 region has 14 residues. Germline V gene data show CDR1 as DFQATT and CDR2 as SNEGSKA (reference sequence).

This clonotype turned up a few times. This chain connects TRBV7-2 to TRBJ2-7, with TRBD1 matching over 9 bases. The CDR3 contains 15 residues. The germline gives CDR1 SGHTA, CDR2 FQGNSA. With 6 bases clipped from V and 5 bases from J, the junction kept 11 bases outside the gene matches. CDR3 DNA: TGTGCCAGCAGTCGGATGGGACAGGGACAACACGAGCAGTACTTC. The encoded protein is CASSRMGQGQHEQYF.

J is TRBJ2-5 and V is TRBV6-2 or TRBV6-3, with D uncertain. In germline, CDR1 is MNHEY, CDR2 SVGEGT. V gave up 7 bases and J gave up 10 bases, with 16 bases separating them. The CDR3 loop spans 12 amino acids. The DNA of the CDR3 is TGTGCCAGCAAGGGCCCTCGGGTGCTCCAGTACTTC. This sequence encodes CASKGPRVLQYF.

V is TRBV29-1 and J is TRBJ1-2; TRBD1 might be the D (5 bases). Germline V gene lookup returns CDR1 SQVTM and CDR2 ANQGSEA. CDR3 size: 13 residues. V lost 4 bases to trimming and J lost 6 bases, with 15 bases between them. The CDR3 region has the DNA TGCAGCGTTGGGCGGGGCGTCACTAATGGCTACACCTTC. Its protein is CSVGRGVTNGYTF.

In this sample, this clonotype turned up a few times. The J gene is TRBJ1-1, the V gene TRBV20-1; D remains ambiguous. Germline CDR1 DFQATT, CDR2 SNEGSKA (reference sequence). The V gene lost 3 bases and the J gene lost 0 bases, with 8 bases spanning the gap. The CDR3 is 13 residues long. The CDR3 coding sequence is TGCAGTGCTAGTAAGCTAATGAACACTGAAGCTTTCTTT. As protein: CSASKLMNTEAFF.

The chain recombines TRBV4-3 with TRBJ2-7, with D possibly matching TRBD1 (5 bases). Germline CDR1 is LGHNA and CDR2 is YSLEER. CDR3 length: 15 amino acids. V was trimmed by 4 bases and J by 2 bases, leaving 15 bases between them. CDR3 sequence: CASSPEHRRPYEQYF. The CDR3 DNA is TGCGCCAGCAGCCCCGAGCACAGGAGACCCTACGAGCAGTACTTC.

The chain carries TRBV2 and TRBJ2-5; the D gene is possibly TRBD2 (5 bases). The CDR3 length is 12 residues. Between the trimmed V and J ends, which lost 8 bases and 4 bases, there was a span of 11 bases. Per the germline V gene, CDR1 is SNHLY and CDR2 is FYNNEI. The CDR3 reads CASRGYGETQYF. Written as DNA, the CDR3 is TGTGCCAGCCGAGGGTACGGAGAGACCCAGTACTTC.

The J gene is TRBJ2-2, the V gene TRBV11-2; D not resolved. Trimming took off 1 base at V and 7 bases at J, with 10 bases between the two ends. The V gene's germline CDR1 is SGHAT and CDR2 FQNNGV. The CDR3 covers 14 residues. This CDR3 is CASSLGGPGGELFF. The CDR3 region has the DNA TGTGCCAGCAGCTTAGGAGGTCCGGGCGGGGAGCTGTTTTTT.

This chain links TRBV3-1 with TRBJ2-3, with 9 bases matching TRBD2. Trimming took 3 bases from V and 1 from J; bases not matched to a gene: 8. Germline loops: CDR1 LGHDT, CDR2 YNNKEL (reference sequence). CDR3 size: 17 residues. This CDR3 is CASSQNSGGIGTDTQYF. The DNA of the CDR3 is TGTGCCAGCAGCCAGAATAGCGGGGGAATAGGCACAGATACGCAGTATTTT.

The chain carries TRBV11-2 and TRBJ1-4; D ambiguous. CDR1 and CDR2 from the germline V gene are SGHAT and FQNNGV. This CDR3 has 18 residues. The V gene lost 5 bases and the J gene lost 0 bases, with 19 bases spanning the gap. The CDR3 DNA is TGTGCCAGCAGCCAACTCCTGAGAGGCCCTGCAACTAATGAAAAACTGTTTTTT. Its protein product is CASSQLLRGPATNEKLFF.

This clonotype was counted only a few times. This rearrangement joins TRBV7-2 to TRBJ2-5; D is unresolved. The CDR3 length is 14 residues. The V end was cut by 3 bases, the J end by 0 bases, with 8 bases between. Per germline, CDR1 SGHTA and CDR2 FQGNSA. The CDR3 coding sequence is TGTGCCAGCAGCTTCGCCAGCAACCAAGAGACCCAGTACTTC. Translated: CASSFASNQETQYF.

This clonotype has a handful of counts. This chain uses TRBV4-3 with TRBJ2-5; D ambiguous. The CDR3 runs to 15 residues. Trimming shortened V by 0 bases and J by 9 bases, and 17 bases separated the two germline ends. Germline-derived CDR1 and CDR2 are LGHNA and YSLEER. The CDR3 DNA follows: TGCGCCAGCAGCCAAGATCCCGCGGCCTCCCAGGCCCAGTACTTC. It specifies CASSQDPAASQAQYF.

This clonotype occurred a few times. The rearrangement links TRBV20-1 to TRBJ2-3; 10 bases agree with TRBD2. The germline CDR1 and CDR2 sequences are DFQATT and SNEGSKA (reference sequence). CDR3 length equals 15 residues. J lost 1 base, V lost 1 base, and 2 bases had no gene match. CDR3 amino acids: CSARVLAGGTDTQYF. The CDR3 bases are TGCAGTGCTAGAGTGCTAGCGGGAGGCACAGATACGCAGTATTTT.

This clonotype has more than one count but fewer than ten. The genes are TRBV11-2 and TRBJ1-3; D remains ambiguous. This CDR3 spans 16 amino acids. The germline V gene encodes CDR1 SGHAT and CDR2 FQNNGV. Trimming pared 4 bases from V and 0 bases from J, leaving 13 bases between. CDR3 bases: TGTGCCAGCAGCTCTTACCGGGGATCCTCTGGAAACACCATATATTTT. It encodes CASSSYRGSSGNTIYF.

This chain links TRBV28 with TRBJ2-5; D not certain. Trimming shortened V by 5 bases and J by 2 bases, and 18 bases separated the two germline ends. The germline CDR1 and CDR2 sequences are MDHEN and SYDVKM. The CDR3 consists of 16 residues. CDR3 protein: CASSISALGIQETQYF. DNA for the CDR3: TGTGCCAGCAGTATATCCGCTCTGGGGATTCAAGAGACCCAGTACTTC.

This clonotype came up a few times. The chain combines TRBV4-3 with TRBJ2-1; D may be TRBD1 or TRBD2 (5 bases each). This CDR3 is built from 15 residues. V lost 0 bases and J lost 13, with 19 bases in between. Germline V CDR1 and CDR2: LGHNA, YSLEER. CDR3 in DNA: TGCGCCAGCAGCCAAGATATTGGGGGTCCAAGGCTTCAGTTCTTC. This encodes CASSQDIGGPRLQFF.

This chain links TRBV18 with TRBJ2-5; D not certain. The V gene lost 2 bases and the J gene lost 4 bases, with 8 bases spanning the gap. Germline V gene sequence: CDR1 KGHSH, CDR2 LQKENI. CDR3 length: 13 amino acids. CDR3 bases: TGTGCCAGCTCACCAACACAGCGAGAGACCCAGTACTTC. It yields the protein CASSPTQRETQYF. The whole variable domain, remainder taken from reference TRBV18 and TRBJ2-5, is NAGVMQNPRHLVRRRGQEARLRCSPMKGHSHVYWYRQLPEEGLKFMVYLQKENIIDESGMPKERFSAEFPKEGPSILRIQQVVRGDSAAYFCASSPTQRETQYFGPGTRLLVL.

This sequence joins TRBV5-1 and TRBJ2-7; no firm D call. The CDR3 has 15 amino acids. CDR1 is SGHRS, CDR2 YFSETQ, per germline. The V and J ends lost 0 bases and 1 base respectively, with 11 bases between them. The DNA for the CDR3 is TGCGCCAGCAGCTTGGCCTATGGAGTTTCCTACGAGCAGTACTTC. Translated, it gives CASSLAYGVSYEQYF. Using reference TRBV5-1 and TRBJ2-7 for the parts outside the CDR3, the full variable domain is KAGVTQTPRYLIKTRGQQVTLSCSPISGHRSVSWYQQTPGQGLQFLFEYFSETQRNKGNFPGRFSGRQFSNSRSEMNVSTLELGDSALYLCASSLAYGVSYEQYFGPGTRLTVT.